The 11 T cell receptor beta chains below were found in one sample sequenced in a study of PD-1 blockade in classical Hodgkin lymphoma. The time point was: cycle 4 day 1 (C4D1), after five to seven weeks of nivolumab. Each of the patients experienced relapse following autologous stem cell transplantation, and their brentuximab vedotin exposure differed. Clones were sequenced by immunoSEQ multiplex PCR, and TCRdb holds only the in-frame ones, with some missing. The sample contains about 25,000 clones, around 68% of which appear only once. The sequencing here drew on peripheral blood mononuclear cells (PBMCs), taken before the fourth cycle of nivolumab. The receptors come from a human donor with classical Hodgkin lymphoma.

This clone was observed a few times. The rearrangement links TRBV4-2 to TRBJ2-1; D is unresolved. The CDR3 has 16 residues. The V end lost 0 bases, the J end lost 7 bases, and 16 bases lay between the germline ends. CDR1 and CDR2 from the germline V gene are LGHNA and YNFKEQ. CDR3 DNA sequence: TGTGCCAGCAGCCAAGATTACTCCCCCTGGGGTAATGAGCAGTTCTTC. It codes for CASSQDYSPWGNEQFF.

The chain employs TRBV2 and TRBJ2-6; D is uncertain. The germline V gene encodes CDR1 SNHLY and CDR2 FYNNEI. The V gene lost 3 bases and the J gene lost 2 bases, with 5 bases spanning the gap. CDR3 length equals 14 residues. Here the CDR3 reads CASSELTGANVLTF. In DNA, the CDR3 is TGTGCCAGCAGTGAGTTAACTGGGGCCAACGTCCTGACTTTC.

A few counts support this clone. One junction end disagrees with the germline gene, perhaps due to a read error. V usage is TRBV6-5 and J usage is TRBJ2-4; 9 bases are a match to TRBD2. The CDR3 length is 12 residues. Germline CDR1 reads MNHEY; CDR2 reads SVGAGI. The CDR3 DNA reads as TGTGCCAGCAGTTACTCGGGCGGGGGGGTTGACTTC. This codes for CASSYSGGGVDF.

This clone was seen more than once but under ten times. V and J are TRBV6-6 and TRBJ1-5, with D maybe TRBD1 (5 bases). V was cut by 0 bases and J by 0 bases, with 6 bases left in between. Germline CDR1 reads MNHNY; CDR2 reads SVGAGI (reference sequence). The CDR3 extends over 15 amino acids. CDR3 sequence reads: CASSYSDSSNQPQHF. The CDR3, as DNA: TGTGCCAGCAGTTACTCAGACAGTAGCAATCAGCCCCAGCATTTT.

The chain uses TRBV10-3 and TRBJ1-1; no clear D. CDR3 length equals 16 residues. Germline V gene sequence: CDR1 ENHRY, CDR2 SYGVKD. V lost 6 bases, J lost 0 bases, and 17 bases lay in between. As DNA, the CDR3 is TGTGCCATCAGCCCTTTTGAGGGCAGTTTGAACACTGAAGCTTTCTTT. Protein product: CAISPFEGSLNTEAFF.

CDR3 bases: TGTGCCAGCAGCTTGGGACAGGGGATCGCTGCCATTCAGTACTTC. It encodes CASSLGQGIAAIQYF. The chain combines TRBV5-5 with TRBJ2-4; 8 bases line up with TRBD1. V shed 0 bases and J 9 bases; nucleotides not matched to a gene: 8. The CDR3 has 15 amino acids. Germline V gives CDR1 SGHKS, CDR2 YYEKEE (reference sequence).

The chain uses TRBV28 and TRBJ1-3, with 10 positions matching TRBD1. This CDR3 has 12 residues. Germline V gene sequence: CDR1 MDHEN, CDR2 SYDVKM. V shed 11 bases and J 7 bases; nucleotides not matched to a gene: 5. CDR3 sequence: CAAEDRGNTIYF. The CDR3 nucleotides are TGTGCCGCCGAGGACAGGGGGAACACCATATATTTT.

The V and J genes are TRBV5-1 and TRBJ2-2; D tentatively reads TRBD1 or TRBD2 (5 bases each). V shed 0 bases and J shed 4 bases, with 22 bases lying between them. The germline V gene has CDR1 SGHRS and CDR2 YFSETQ. This CDR3 has 19 amino acids. In nucleotides, the CDR3 is TGCGCCAGCAGCTTGGGTGGTTTGTCCGGGACGCCGAGCACCGGGGAGCTGTTTTTT. Translating it yields CASSLGGLSGTPSTGELFF.

This chain links TRBV6-6 with TRBJ1-2, with D possibly matching TRBD1 (5 bases). The CDR3 has 13 residues. Germline lookup yields CDR1 MNHNY and CDR2 SVGAGI (reference sequence). V was trimmed by 4 bases and J by 9 bases, leaving 15 bases between them. The CDR3 bases are TGTGCCAGCAGTTCGCCAGGGCAACGTAGCTACACCTTC. It translates to CASSSPGQRSYTF.

A few counts support this clone. The chain links TRBV11-3 to TRBJ1-1; D unresolved. Germline CDR1 reads SGHNT; CDR2 reads YENEEA. The V end lost 2 bases, the J end lost 6 bases, and 16 bases lay between the germline ends. This CDR3 region has 15 residues. This chain's CDR3 is CASSLSKGGFPEAFF. CDR3 coding DNA: TGTGCCAGCAGCTTATCCAAGGGAGGGTTCCCTGAAGCTTTCTTT.

The gene calls are TRBV7-2 and TRBJ2-7; 7 bases agree with TRBD1. Germline values: CDR1 SGHTA, CDR2 FQGNSA. V dropped 6 bases and J dropped 0; count of bases not matched to a gene: 11. This CDR3 has 16 amino acids. CDR3 region: CASSLMSGGISYEQYF. Written as DNA, the CDR3 is TGTGCCAGCAGTCTAATGTCAGGGGGTATCTCCTACGAGCAGTACTTC. Full variable domain (missing parts from reference TRBV7-2 and TRBJ2-7): GAGVSQSPSNKVTEKGKDVELRCDPISGHTALYWYRQSLGQGLEFLIYFQGNSAPDKSGLPSDRFSAERTGGSVSTLTIQRTQQEDSAVYLCASSLMSGGISYEQYFGPGTRLTVT.